Included here is one T cell receptor (beta chain) sequence, with context. No antigen is known for it. As to time point: week 47, end of study. Topical imiquimod was applied with each vaccine dose, which held 300 ug of mutant IDH1 20-mer peptide. V was cut by 5 bases and J by 3 bases, with 14 bases left in between. CDR3 size: 15 residues. The V gene's germline CDR1 is MNHEY and CDR2 SVGAGI. The data were taken from a study of a mutant IDH1 vaccine in newly diagnosed glioma. In the study overall: Mean patient age was about 40 years; around 62% were male and about 40% female.

Profiling relied on immunoSEQ multiplex PCR, and the TCRdb table lists in-frame clones only, not all of them. The table has some 30,000 clones, about 80% seen once; the top ten hold around 29%. V usage is TRBV6-5 and J usage is TRBJ2-1; D might be TRBD2 (6 bases). This receptor was identified in a man aged 25 to 45 with glioma. Sequenced here: PBMCs, sampled from a glioma patient whose treatment included an IDH1 peptide vaccine. The CDR3 region is CASSPPAGRYNEQFF. CDR3 DNA sequence: TGTGCCAGCAGTCCCCCGGCGGGACGCTACAATGAGCAGTTCTTC.